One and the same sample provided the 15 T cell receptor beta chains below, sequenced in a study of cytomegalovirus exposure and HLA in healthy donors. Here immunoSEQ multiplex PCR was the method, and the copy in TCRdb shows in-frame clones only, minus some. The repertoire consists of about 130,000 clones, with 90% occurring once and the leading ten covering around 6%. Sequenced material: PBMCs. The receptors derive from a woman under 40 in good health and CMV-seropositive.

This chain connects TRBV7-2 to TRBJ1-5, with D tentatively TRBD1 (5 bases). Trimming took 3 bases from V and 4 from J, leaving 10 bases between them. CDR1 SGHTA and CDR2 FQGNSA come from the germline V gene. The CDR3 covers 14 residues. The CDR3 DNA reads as TGTGCCAGCAGCTTGGGGGGTTGGAATCAGCCCCAGCATTTT. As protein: CASSLGGWNQPQHF.

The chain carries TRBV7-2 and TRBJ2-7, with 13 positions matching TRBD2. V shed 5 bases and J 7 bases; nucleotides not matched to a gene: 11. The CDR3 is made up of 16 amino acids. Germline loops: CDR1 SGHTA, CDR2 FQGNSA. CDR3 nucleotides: TGTGCCAGCAGCGACTACCTACTAGCGGGAGGGTGGGAGCAGTACTTC. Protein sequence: CASSDYLLAGGWEQYF.

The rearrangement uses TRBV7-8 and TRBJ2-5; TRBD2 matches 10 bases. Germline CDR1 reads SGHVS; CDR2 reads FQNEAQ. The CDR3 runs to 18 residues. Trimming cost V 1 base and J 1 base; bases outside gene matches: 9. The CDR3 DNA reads TGTGCCAGCAGCTTAGTCCTAGCGGGAGATAAACCCCAAGAGACCCAGTACTTC. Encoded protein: CASSLVLAGDKPQETQYF.

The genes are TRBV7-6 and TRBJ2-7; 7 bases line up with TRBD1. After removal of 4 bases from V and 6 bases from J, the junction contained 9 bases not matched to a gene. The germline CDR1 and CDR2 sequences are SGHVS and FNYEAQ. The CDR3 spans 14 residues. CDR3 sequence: CASSSRDSTVEQYF. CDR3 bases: TGTGCCAGCAGCTCCCGGGACAGTACCGTCGAGCAGTACTTC.

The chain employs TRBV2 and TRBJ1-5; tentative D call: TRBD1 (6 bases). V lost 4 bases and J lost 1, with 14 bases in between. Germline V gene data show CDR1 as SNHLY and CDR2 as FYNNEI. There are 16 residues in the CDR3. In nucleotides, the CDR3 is TGTGCCAGCAGTGGGGCCGGGACACCGAGCAATCAGCCCCAGCATTTT. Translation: CASSGAGTPSNQPQHF.

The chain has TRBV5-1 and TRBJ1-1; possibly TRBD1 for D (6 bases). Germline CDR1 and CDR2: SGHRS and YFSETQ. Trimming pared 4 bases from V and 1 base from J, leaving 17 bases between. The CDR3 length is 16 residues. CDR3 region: CASSPSTGYRNTEAFF. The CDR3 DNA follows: TGCGCCAGCAGCCCGTCCACAGGGTATAGGAACACTGAAGCTTTCTTT.

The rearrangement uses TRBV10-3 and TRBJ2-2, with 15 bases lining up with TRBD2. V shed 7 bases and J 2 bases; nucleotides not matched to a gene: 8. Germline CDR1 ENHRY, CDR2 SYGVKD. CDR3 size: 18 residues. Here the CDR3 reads CAINPGTSGRTNTGELFF. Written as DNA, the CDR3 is TGTGCCATCAACCCAGGGACTAGCGGGAGGACCAACACCGGGGAGCTGTTTTTT.

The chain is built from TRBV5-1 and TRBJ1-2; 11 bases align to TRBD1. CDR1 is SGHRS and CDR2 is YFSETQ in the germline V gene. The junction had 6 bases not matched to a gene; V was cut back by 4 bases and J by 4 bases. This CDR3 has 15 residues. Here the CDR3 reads CASSTTGTGGYGYTF. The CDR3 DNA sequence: TGCGCCAGCAGCACCACCGGGACAGGGGGCTATGGCTACACCTTC. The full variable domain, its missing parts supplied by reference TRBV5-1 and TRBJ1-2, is KAGVTQTPRYLIKTRGQQVTLSCSPISGHRSVSWYQQTPGQGLQFLFEYFSETQRNKGNFPGRFSGRQFSNSRSEMNVSTLELGDSALYLCASSTTGTGGYGYTFGSGTRLTVV.

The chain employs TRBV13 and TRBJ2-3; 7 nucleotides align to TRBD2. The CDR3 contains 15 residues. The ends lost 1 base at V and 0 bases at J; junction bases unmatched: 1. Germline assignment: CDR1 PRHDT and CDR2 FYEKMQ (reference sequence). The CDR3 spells CASSLVAGSTDTQYF. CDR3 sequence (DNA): TGTGCCAGCAGCTTAGTAGCGGGTAGCACAGATACGCAGTATTTT.

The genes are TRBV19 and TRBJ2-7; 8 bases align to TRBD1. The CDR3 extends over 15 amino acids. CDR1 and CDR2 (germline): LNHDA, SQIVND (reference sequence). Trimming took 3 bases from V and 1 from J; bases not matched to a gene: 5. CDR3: CASSMGTGGSYEQYF. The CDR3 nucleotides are TGTGCCAGTAGTATGGGAACAGGGGGGTCCTACGAGCAGTACTTC.

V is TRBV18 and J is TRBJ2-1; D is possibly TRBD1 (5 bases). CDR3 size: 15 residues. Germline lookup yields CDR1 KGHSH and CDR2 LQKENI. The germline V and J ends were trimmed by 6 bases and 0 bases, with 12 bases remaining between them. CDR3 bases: TGTGCCAGCTCTCAAAGACAGCCCTCCTACAATGAGCAGTTCTTC. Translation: CASSQRQPSYNEQFF.

CDR3 sequence (DNA): TGTGCCAGCAGCAATTCCAAGGCGGGGTCAGATACGCAGTATTTT. Translation: CASSNSKAGSDTQYF. The chain employs TRBV13 and TRBJ2-3, with D tentatively TRBD2 (6 bases). This CDR3 has 15 residues. The germline gives CDR1 PRHDT, CDR2 FYEKMQ (reference sequence). Between the trimmed V and J ends, which lost 5 bases and 4 bases, there was a span of 16 bases. Full variable domain (outside the CDR3, taken from reference TRBV13 and TRBJ2-3): AAGVIQSPRHLIKEKRETATLKCYPIPRHDTVYWYQQGPGQDPQFLISFYEKMQSDKGSIPDRFSAQQFSDYHSELNMSSLELGDSALYFCASSNSKAGSDTQYFGPGTRLTVL.

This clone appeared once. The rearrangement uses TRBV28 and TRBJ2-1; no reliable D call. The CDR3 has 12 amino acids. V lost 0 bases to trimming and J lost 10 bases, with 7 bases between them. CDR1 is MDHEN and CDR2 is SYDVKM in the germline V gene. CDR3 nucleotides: TGTGCCAGCAGTTTATGGGCCACGGAGCAGTTCTTC. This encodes CASSLWATEQFF.

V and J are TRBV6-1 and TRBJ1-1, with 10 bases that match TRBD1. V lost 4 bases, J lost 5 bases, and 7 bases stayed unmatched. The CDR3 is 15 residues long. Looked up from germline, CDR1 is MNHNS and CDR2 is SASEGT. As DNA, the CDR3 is TGTGCCAGCAGTGTTCTTGGGACAGGGGAGACTGAAGCTTTCTTT. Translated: CASSVLGTGETEAFF.

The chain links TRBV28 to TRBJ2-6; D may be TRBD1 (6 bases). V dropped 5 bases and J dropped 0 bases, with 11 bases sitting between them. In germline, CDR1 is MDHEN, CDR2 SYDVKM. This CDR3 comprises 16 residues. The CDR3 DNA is TGTGCCAGCAGTCCCGGGACAATCTCTGGGGCCAACGTCCTGACTTTC. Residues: CASSPGTISGANVLTF.